A single sample gave rise to the 21 T cell receptor beta chains below, sequenced in a study of shared clonotypes between healthy human individuals. Measured with immunoSEQ multiplex PCR; TCRdb has only the in-frame clones, and not every one. The table includes 2 million to 2.5 million clones, 90% to 95% detected once. The sample was naive CD4+ T cells sorted from blood. Stated subset: CD45RA+ positively selected. The origin of the receptors is a man between 18 and 35 years old in good health.

This rearrangement joins TRBV6-5 to TRBJ1-1; D gene unclear. V lost 4 bases and J lost 4, with 16 bases in between. This CDR3 comprises 15 residues. Germline loops: CDR1 MNHEY, CDR2 SVGAGI. The CDR3 is CASSLRGIKGTEAFF. CDR3 DNA: TGTGCCAGCAGTTTACGGGGAATTAAAGGCACTGAAGCTTTCTTT.

The chain couples TRBV5-6 to TRBJ1-2; 8 bases line up with TRBD1. Germline lookup yields CDR1 SGHDT and CDR2 YYEEEE. With V trimmed by 3 bases and J by 4 bases, 5 bases remained unmatched. This CDR3 comprises 14 residues. This CDR3 reads CASSWDRNLYGYTF. The CDR3 DNA is TGTGCCAGCAGCTGGGACAGGAATCTCTATGGCTACACCTTC.

The V and J genes are TRBV14 and TRBJ2-2, with a tentative D call TRBD2 (5 bases). CDR1 SGHDN and CDR2 FVKESK come from the germline V gene. Trimming cost V 7 bases and J 6 bases, with 12 bases left between them. The CDR3 runs 13 residues. DNA for the CDR3: TGTGCCAGCACCTCTCGGGGAGCCGGGGAGCTGTTTTTT. Translation: CASTSRGAGELFF. Using reference TRBV14 and TRBJ2-2 for the parts outside the CDR3, the full variable domain is EAGVTQFPSHSVIEKGQTVTLRCDPISGHDNLYWYRRVMGKEIKFLLHFVKESKQDESGMPNNRFLAERTGGTYSTLKVQPAELEDSGVYFCASTSRGAGELFFGEGSRLTVL.

The chain combines TRBV27 with TRBJ1-4; 10 nucleotides agree with TRBD1. CDR1 and CDR2 (germline): MNHEY, SMNVEV (reference sequence). Trimming took 6 bases from V and 3 from J; bases not matched to a gene: 1. CDR3 length: 14 amino acids. The CDR3 loop is CASSGTGANEKLFF. The CDR3 region has the DNA TGTGCCAGCAGCGGGACAGGGGCTAATGAAAAACTGTTTTTT.

A remark on this clone: Other DNA sequences in the same sample also yield this CDR3. The chain is built from TRBV27 and TRBJ1-1, with a possible D match to TRBD1 (5 bases). The CDR3 contains 14 residues. Trimming took 3 bases from V and 0 from J, leaving 8 bases between them. CDR1 and CDR2 (germline): MNHEY, SMNVEV (reference sequence). This CDR3 reads CASSFRGLNTEAFF. DNA for the CDR3: TGTGCCAGCAGTTTTAGGGGTCTGAACACTGAAGCTTTCTTT.

The chain carries TRBV7-2 and TRBJ2-5; no definite D call. Germline V gives CDR1 SGHTA, CDR2 FQGNSA. V lost 5 bases and J lost 2, with 18 bases in between. This CDR3 is built from 16 residues. CDR3 loop: CASSQYWAPRQETQYF. The DNA for the CDR3 is TGTGCCAGCAGCCAATATTGGGCTCCCAGGCAAGAGACCCAGTACTTC.

The gene calls are TRBV7-9 and TRBJ2-5, with a tentative D call TRBD2 (5 bases). The V gene's germline CDR1 is SEHNR and CDR2 FQNEAQ (reference sequence). V was pared by 6 bases and J by 0 bases, with 8 bases between. The CDR3 loop spans 13 amino acids. The CDR3 DNA sequence: TGTGCCAGCAGGGAGCGGAACCAAGAGACCCAGTACTTC. Residues: CASRERNQETQYF.

The chain links TRBV30 to TRBJ1-2; D is possibly TRBD1 (5 bases). V lost 5 bases and J lost 7, with 20 bases in between. The CDR3 consists of 14 residues. Germline V lookup: CDR1 GTSNPN, CDR2 SVGIG (reference sequence). CDR3 sequence (DNA): TGTGCCTGGCACCCAAACTGGGGGGTGTCTGGCTACACCTTC. Protein: CAWHPNWGVSGYTF.

The chain employs TRBV28 and TRBJ2-7; 12 nucleotides match TRBD2. Unmatched junction bases numbered 3, after V lost 6 bases and J lost 3 bases. The CDR3 extends over 14 amino acids. CDR1 is MDHEN and CDR2 is SYDVKM in the germline V gene. CDR3 DNA: TGTGCCAGCAGCGGGACTAGCGGGCACTACGAGCAGTACTTC. Its protein product is CASSGTSGHYEQYF.

A word on this clone: This CDR3 is also generated by other DNA sequences in the sample. The genes are TRBV5-6 and TRBJ2-7; TRBD1 is a possible D gene (5 bases). Between the trimmed V and J ends, which lost 1 base and 2 bases, there was a span of 7 bases. CDR1 is SGHDT, CDR2 YYEEEE, per germline. The CDR3 has 13 amino acids. In nucleotides, the CDR3 is TGTGCCAGCAGCTTGAGGGGTACCTACGAGCAGTACTTC. This gives the protein CASSLRGTYEQYF.

This chain connects TRBV9 to TRBJ2-7; the D gene could be TRBD1 or TRBD2 (6 bases each). Trimming took off 0 bases at V and 5 bases at J, with 12 bases between the two ends. The CDR3 length is 14 residues. The germline V gene encodes CDR1 SGDLS and CDR2 YYNGEE. CDR3 nucleotide sequence: TGTGCCAGCAGCGTAGGGCCGGGGGCGAACGAGCAGTACTTC. It yields the protein CASSVGPGANEQYF.

The rearrangement uses TRBV29-1 and TRBJ2-5, with TRBD2 matching over 9 bases. Per germline, CDR1 SQVTM and CDR2 ANQGSEA. This CDR3 spans 15 amino acids. With 6 bases clipped from V and 4 bases from J, the junction kept 12 bases outside the gene matches. The CDR3 sequence: CSVQAGGLRGETQYF. In nucleotides, the CDR3 is TGCAGCGTCCAAGCGGGAGGACTGCGGGGAGAGACCCAGTACTTC.

V gene TRBV9 combines with J gene TRBJ1-6; maybe TRBD1 (6 bases). CDR1 is SGDLS, CDR2 YYNGEE, per germline. This CDR3 is built from 15 residues. The V end lost 0 bases, the J end lost 6 bases, and 10 bases lay between the germline ends. CDR3 amino acids: CASSVEKDSNSPLHF. CDR3 sequence (DNA): TGTGCCAGCAGCGTAGAAAAGGACAGTAATTCACCCCTCCACTTT.

V usage is TRBV2 and J usage is TRBJ1-1; D unclear. Germline CDR1 and CDR2: SNHLY and FYNNEI. V lost 6 bases and J lost 8, with 13 bases in between. CDR3 length: 12 amino acids. CDR3 amino acids: CASRVESAEAFF. The CDR3 coding sequence is TGTGCCAGCAGGGTTGAGTCGGCCGAAGCTTTCTTT. Combining the CDR3 with reference TRBV2 and TRBJ1-1 gives the whole variable domain EPEVTQTPSHQVTQMGQEVILRCVPISNHLYFYWYRQILGQKVEFLVSFYNNEISEKSEIFDDQFSVERPDGSNFTLKIRSTKLEDSAMYFCASRVESAEAFFGQGTRLTVV.

The chain recombines TRBV6-5 with TRBJ2-7; the D call may be TRBD1 or TRBD2 (5 bases each). Trimming took 4 bases from V and 4 from J, leaving 20 bases between them. Germline V gene sequence: CDR1 MNHEY, CDR2 SVGAGI. CDR3 length: 16 residues. The CDR3 sequence: CASSLGVLGDRYEQYF. The CDR3 region has the DNA TGTGCCAGCAGTTTGGGGGTCCTCGGTGATCGGTACGAGCAGTACTTC.

The rearrangement joins TRBV28 to TRBJ1-5; TRBD1 aligns across 10 bases. CDR1 is MDHEN, CDR2 SYDVKM, per germline. V dropped 6 bases and J dropped 5; count of bases not matched to a gene: 7. The length of the CDR3 is 15 residues. The CDR3 protein is CASRLTGGADQPQHF. Written as DNA, the CDR3 is TGTGCCAGCAGACTGACAGGGGGCGCGGATCAGCCCCAGCATTTT.

This rearrangement joins TRBV6-5 to TRBJ1-1; D may be TRBD1 (5 bases). Trimming shortened V by 6 bases and J by 6 bases, and 14 bases separated the two germline ends. Germline-derived CDR1 and CDR2 are MNHEY and SVGAGI. The CDR3 consists of 13 residues. The CDR3 sequence is CASRQFGTAEAFF. CDR3 coding DNA: TGTGCCAGCAGGCAGTTTGGGACGGCTGAAGCTTTCTTT.

This clone showed up just once. The chain employs TRBV15 and TRBJ1-1; no clear D. Germline CDR1 is LNHNV and CDR2 is YYDKDF (reference sequence). This CDR3 has 15 amino acids. Trimming left V 0 bases short and J 1 base short, with 9 bases between. For the CDR3, the DNA is TGTGCCACCAGCAGAGATAGTATGGCGAACACTGAAGCTTTCTTT. Translation: CATSRDSMANTEAFF.

This rearrangement joins TRBV4-1 to TRBJ2-3; TRBD1 agrees at 8 bases. The CDR3 length is 16 residues. The ends lost 3 bases at V and 0 bases at J; junction bases unmatched: 5. Germline CDR1 reads MGHRA; CDR2 reads YSYEKL. CDR3 amino acids: CASSQTGVPSTDTQYF. The CDR3 nucleotides are TGCGCCAGCAGCCAGACAGGGGTACCTAGCACAGATACGCAGTATTTT.

CDR3 bases: TGCGCCAGCAGCTTGGAGGTCTCCGGGACAGGAGGTGAAAAACTGTTTTTT. This codes for CASSLEVSGTGGEKLFF. The chain recombines TRBV5-1 with TRBJ1-4; 8 bases agree with TRBD1. V gave up 0 bases and J gave up 7 bases; unmatched junction bases: 11. This CDR3 is 17 amino acids long. CDR1 and CDR2 (germline): SGHRS, YFSETQ.

To note about this clone: A read error may produce the germline difference seen at one junction end. The V call is TRBV30, the J call TRBJ1-6; D is uncertain. CDR1 is GTSNPN and CDR2 is SVGIG in the germline V gene (reference sequence). The CDR3 loop spans 13 amino acids. The CDR3 sequence is CTWRSSENSPLHF. The CDR3 DNA reads as TGTACCTGGAGGTCCAGTGAGAATTCACCCCTCCACTTT.